A single sample is the source of the 6 T cell receptor beta chains below, sequenced in a study of T cell repertoires in cytomegalovirus infection. The antigens of these receptors remain unknown. TCRdb re-called the reads through MiXCR, storing one row per CDR3 protein. The sample lists about 47,000 distinct CDR3 sequences; approximately 20% were seen once. The material was CD8+ T cells from cultured PBMCs, obtained from culture after CMV antigen stimulation. These receptors were collected from a human donor in good health (CMV status not recorded). Some clones in this sample may be carry-over from other donors' samples.

This clonotype was seen ten or more times. The genes are TRBV20-1 and TRBJ1-5, with D possibly TRBD1 on 5 matching bases. Trimming removed 3 bases from V and 5 bases from J, with 14 bases in between. CDR3 length: 14 amino acids. Per the germline V gene, CDR1 is DFQATT and CDR2 is SNEGSKA (reference sequence). The CDR3 reads CSAREGAGDQPQHF. For the CDR3, the DNA is TGCAGTGCTAGGGAGGGTGCGGGGGATCAGCCCCAGCATTTT.

This clonotype was picked up many times. The chain recombines TRBV7-2 with TRBJ1-5, with D unclear. The V and J ends lost 5 bases and 4 bases respectively, with 12 bases between them. Germline assignment: CDR1 SGHTA and CDR2 FQGNSA. The CDR3 covers 14 residues. The CDR3, as DNA: TGTGCCAGCAGCCCGACGGGAGGGAATCAGCCCCAGCATTTT. This gives the protein CASSPTGGNQPQHF.

This clonotype was observed at least ten times. The rearrangement uses TRBV28 and TRBJ1-1; 8 bases match TRBD1. Trimming took 6 bases from V and 4 from J; bases not matched to a gene: 7. This CDR3 spans 14 amino acids. Per germline, CDR1 MDHEN and CDR2 SYDVKM. Written as DNA, the CDR3 is TGTGCCAGCAGGCCGGGACAGGACTTCACTGAAGCTTTCTTT. It codes for CASRPGQDFTEAFF.

This clonotype turned up a few times. A clone one base away is much larger, so this may be a read error. The chain uses TRBV6-1 and TRBJ2-3; no clear D gene. CDR3 size: 13 residues. V was shortened by 8 bases and J by 2 bases, with 11 bases between the two germline ends. From germline, CDR1 is MNHNS and CDR2 SASEGT. CDR3 in amino acids: CASLSRDTDTQYF. CDR3 nucleotide sequence: TGTGCCAGCCTTTCCAGAGACACAGATACGCAGTATTTT.

At least ten counts were recorded for this clonotype. The chain combines TRBV7-9 with TRBJ2-1, with 10 bases lining up with TRBD2. Germline CDR1 reads SEHNR; CDR2 reads FQNEAQ (reference sequence). J lost 15 bases, V lost 4 bases, and 6 bases had no gene match. The CDR3 runs to 12 residues. The CDR3 DNA is TGTGCCAGCAGCTCAGGGACTAGCGTGGCGTTCTTC. Residues: CASSSGTSVAFF. The full variable domain, rest sourced from reference TRBV7-9 and TRBJ2-1, is DTGVSQNPRHKITKRGQNVTFRCDPISEHNRLYWYRQTLGQGPEFLTYFQNEAQLEKSRLLSDRFSAERPKGSFSTLEIQRTEQGDSAMYLCASSSGTSVAFFGPGTRLTVL.

This clonotype was seen repeatedly, ten times or more. V and J are TRBV27 and TRBJ2-2, with D hard to call. The CDR3 extends over 14 amino acids. Germline CDR1 is MNHEY and CDR2 is SMNVEV (reference sequence). Trimming cost V 0 bases and J 6 bases, with 8 bases left between them. CDR3 in amino acids: CASSLSVGAGELFF. CDR3 DNA sequence: TGTGCCAGCAGTTTATCGGTCGGCGCCGGGGAGCTGTTTTTT.